This T cell receptor beta chain was recorded in a study of PD-1 blockade in mismatch repair-deficient tumors. Assay: immunoSEQ multiplex PCR; the TCRdb copy retains only in-frame clones and omits some. The sample holds about 120,000 clones; around nine tenths are singletons and the top ten take approximately 12%. This receptor was identified in an adult with mismatch repair-deficient cancer. The material sequenced was peripheral blood, taken almost 74 weeks after starting pembrolizumab.

CDR3 nucleotide sequence: TGTGCCAGCAGCTTAGCGTACGACAGGGTGAGGGGGCAGTACTTC. Translated: CASSLAYDRVRGQYF. The chain has TRBV7-8 and TRBJ2-7; 7 nucleotides agree with TRBD1. J gave up 9 bases and V 0 bases, and 11 bases lay outside the gene matches. The germline gives CDR1 SGHVS, CDR2 FQNEAQ. The CDR3 runs to 15 residues.